A single sample is the source of the 30 T cell receptor beta chains below, sequenced in a study of radiotherapy plus CTLA-4 blockade in lung cancer listed by TCRdb under 2018. Libraries were prepared through the immunoSEQ multiplex PCR assay. The table comes from immuneACCESS by way of TCRdb, which keeps in-frame sequences with V and J called. Part of the clones is missing from these tables; in studies checked, under half for an unresolved V gene and the rest for unknown reasons. In this sample the table shows approximately 60,000 clones, approximately 77% of which occur a single time. The ten largest clones take up approximately 4% of the sample. The specimen comprised peripheral blood, sampled from a patient treated with radiotherapy plus ipilimumab. The receptors shown here come from a human donor with non-small cell lung cancer who had a complete response to radiotherapy plus ipilimumab.

The genes are TRBV30 and TRBJ1-5; 10 nucleotides agree with TRBD1. This CDR3 is built from 14 residues. The ends lost 2 bases at V and 4 bases at J; junction bases unmatched: 2. Germline CDR1 is GTSNPN and CDR2 is SVGIG (reference sequence). The chain's CDR3 is CAWSRDRGNQPQHF. As DNA, the CDR3 is TGTGCCTGGAGTCGGGACAGGGGTAATCAGCCCCAGCATTTT.

A single count supports this clone. The rearrangement links TRBV5-1 to TRBJ2-7; TRBD1 agrees at 10 bases. Germline CDR1 is SGHRS and CDR2 is YFSETQ. V shed 3 bases, J shed 2 bases, and the junction held 2 bases outside the gene matches. The CDR3 extends over 14 amino acids. The CDR3 loop is CASSSGTGAYEQYV. The CDR3 region has the DNA TGCGCCAGCAGCTCCGGGACAGGGGCCTACGAGCAGTACGTC.

The rearrangement joins TRBV7-6 to TRBJ1-5; 8 positions agree with TRBD1. The CDR3 runs 13 residues. V lost 5 bases, J lost 4 bases, and 1 base stayed unmatched. Germline V gives CDR1 SGHVS, CDR2 FNYEAQ. The CDR3 spells CASSRTGNQPQHF. The CDR3 coding sequence is TGTGCCAGCAGCCGGACAGGGAATCAGCCCCAGCATTTT. Full variable domain (rest looked up from reference TRBV7-6 and TRBJ1-5): GAGVSQSPRYKVTKRGQDVALRCDPISGHVSLYWYRQALGQGPEFLTYFNYEAQQDKSGLPNDRFSAERPEGSISTLTIQRTEQRDSAMYRCASSRTGNQPQHFGDGTRLSIL.

The V call is TRBV6-5, the J call TRBJ2-1; D is perhaps TRBD2 (6 bases). With 1 base removed from V and 8 bases from J, the gap between germline ends came to 18 bases. The V gene's germline CDR1 is MNHEY and CDR2 SVGAGI. There are 16 residues in the CDR3. CDR3 bases: TGTGCCAGCAGTTACTTTTACGGGAGCAAAGGGGATGAGCAGTTCTTC. Translation: CASSYFYGSKGDEQFF.

V usage is TRBV6-6 and J usage is TRBJ2-1, with a tentative D call TRBD1 (6 bases). V shed 6 bases and J shed 5 bases, with 11 bases lying between them. This CDR3 region has 13 residues. CDR1 is MNHNY, CDR2 SVGAGI, per germline (reference sequence). The CDR3 region has the DNA TGTGCCAGCAGGCAACAGGGACACAATGAGCAGTTCTTC. This codes for CASRQQGHNEQFF.

The chain is built from TRBV30 and TRBJ2-5, with TRBD1 as a possible D gene (5 bases). Germline V CDR1 and CDR2: GTSNPN, SVGIG (reference sequence). The V end was cut by 5 bases, the J end by 2 bases, with 12 bases between. This CDR3 contains 13 residues. The CDR3 DNA is TGTGCCTGGCTCCCGACAGAACAAGAGACCCAGTACTTC. Amino acids: CAWLPTEQETQYF.

This clone appeared a single time. The rearrangement joins TRBV12-5 to TRBJ2-5, with no clear D. Trimming took off 6 bases at V and 0 bases at J, with 5 bases between the two ends. CDR3 length equals 12 residues. CDR1 and CDR2 (germline): LGHNT, FRNRAP. The CDR3 spells CASGGYQETQYF. CDR3 sequence (DNA): TGTGCTAGTGGAGGGTACCAAGAGACCCAGTACTTC.

This clone was seen just once. J is TRBJ1-1 and V is TRBV6-1, with 7 bases aligning to TRBD1. CDR1 MNHNS and CDR2 SASEGT come from the germline V gene. With V trimmed by 7 bases and J by 4 bases, 9 bases remained unmatched. CDR3 length equals 14 residues. The CDR3 protein is CASTHKQGGTEAFF. CDR3 nucleotides: TGTGCCAGCACTCACAAGCAGGGGGGCACTGAAGCTTTCTTT.

The chain combines TRBV5-1 with TRBJ1-2, with TRBD1 matching over 10 bases. The CDR3 runs 18 residues. The trim removed 0 bases at V and 3 bases at J, leaving 11 bases unmatched. Germline loops: CDR1 SGHRS, CDR2 YFSETQ. The CDR3 loop reads CASSLAGQGNVFDYGYTF. CDR3 DNA: TGCGCCAGCAGCTTGGCGGGACAGGGGAATGTCTTTGACTATGGCTACACCTTC. The entire variable domain, with the rest obtained from reference TRBV5-1 and TRBJ1-2, is as follows: KAGVTQTPRYLIKTRGQQVTLSCSPISGHRSVSWYQQTPGQGLQFLFEYFSETQRNKGNFPGRFSGRQFSNSRSEMNVSTLELGDSALYLCASSLAGQGNVFDYGYTFGSGTRLTVV.

V gene TRBV6-1 combines with J gene TRBJ1-2; D is perhaps TRBD1 (5 bases). The CDR3 covers 12 residues. With 2 bases removed from V and 4 bases from J, the gap between germline ends came to 5 bases. Per the germline V gene, CDR1 is MNHNS and CDR2 is SASEGT. The CDR3 DNA is TGTGCCAGCAGTGAAAGGGGCTATGGCTACACCTTC. This encodes CASSERGYGYTF.

The gene calls are TRBV7-8 and TRBJ1-5; possible D gene TRBD1, 6 bases. The ends were cut back, 5 bases at V and 1 base at J, with 21 bases in the middle. Germline V gene lookup returns CDR1 SGHVS and CDR2 FQNEAQ. This CDR3 contains 18 residues. The CDR3 sequence is CASSNRDLGSVSNQPQHF. The CDR3 nucleotides are TGTGCCAGCAGCAACAGGGACTTGGGGTCGGTCAGCAATCAGCCCCAGCATTTT.

V usage is TRBV5-8 and J usage is TRBJ1-2, with a possible D match to TRBD1 (6 bases). The CDR3 runs 16 residues. Germline V gene data show CDR1 as SGHTS and CDR2 as YDEGEE. V was shortened by 6 bases and J by 5 bases, with 23 bases between the two germline ends. The CDR3 DNA reads TGTGCCAGCATCAGAGCCCCGACAGGTTTCTTTTATGGCTACACCTTC. This codes for CASIRAPTGFFYGYTF.

CDR3 DNA: TGTGCCAGCAGTGTGGGGAGGGTGGCCAAAAACATTCAGTACTTC. This sequence encodes CASSVGRVAKNIQYF. The chain carries TRBV6-1 and TRBJ2-4; 7 nucleotides agree with TRBD2. Germline CDR1 reads MNHNS; CDR2 reads SASEGT. With 4 bases clipped from V and 1 base from J, the junction kept 4 bases outside the gene matches. This CDR3 is built from 15 residues.

This chain uses TRBV2 with TRBJ2-2, with 8 bases lining up with TRBD1. V trimming: 6 bases; J trimming: 3 bases; junction bases outside the gene matches: 6. Germline assignment: CDR1 SNHLY and CDR2 FYNNEI. The CDR3 spans 15 residues. The CDR3 protein is CASRRGQGDTGELFF. CDR3 coding DNA: TGTGCCAGCAGACGAGGACAGGGCGACACCGGGGAGCTGTTTTTT.

V usage is TRBV11-3 and J usage is TRBJ2-2; D might be TRBD1 or TRBD2, each matching 5 bases. CDR3 length: 17 residues. Germline loops: CDR1 SGHNT, CDR2 YENEEA. Trimming stripped 4 bases from V and 0 bases from J, with 15 bases between. The CDR3 region has the DNA TGTGCCAGCAGCTGGGGCGGGTGGGGATCGAACACCGGGGAGCTGTTTTTT. It translates to CASSWGGWGSNTGELFF.

The chain links TRBV7-2 to TRBJ1-2, with D perhaps TRBD1 (5 bases). CDR3 length equals 16 residues. The ends were cut back, 1 base at V and 4 bases at J, with 16 bases in the middle. Germline CDR1 is SGHTA and CDR2 is FQGNSA. CDR3 DNA: TGTGCCAGCAGCTTAGATCTAGAGGGACTCTCCTATGGCTACACCTTC. Residues: CASSLDLEGLSYGYTF.

The CDR3 DNA is TGCAGCGTTGCTGCGGGAGGGGGGGAGCAGTACGTC. Residues: CSVAAGGGEQYV. The rearrangement links TRBV29-1 to TRBJ2-7, with 9 bases aligning to TRBD2. This CDR3 has 12 amino acids. The J segment lost 7 bases and the V segment lost 4 bases, leaving 5 bases of the junction unmatched. Germline V gene data show CDR1 as SQVTM and CDR2 as ANQGSEA.

This clone showed up just a few times. The chain has TRBV19 and TRBJ2-3; perhaps TRBD2 as D (5 bases). V shed 5 bases and J shed 4 bases, with 13 bases lying between them. Germline loops: CDR1 LNHDA, CDR2 SQIVND (reference sequence). CDR3 length: 14 residues. CDR3 amino acids: CASSRVGMADTQYF. DNA for the CDR3: TGTGCCAGTAGTCGCGTCGGGATGGCAGATACGCAGTATTTT.

The chain recombines TRBV7-9 with TRBJ2-3; TRBD1 matches at 7 bases. V shed 0 bases, J shed 0 bases, and the junction held 3 bases outside the gene matches. Germline assignment: CDR1 SEHNR and CDR2 FQNEAQ (reference sequence). The CDR3 runs to 16 residues. CDR3 sequence: CASSLAGTASTDTQYF. The DNA for the CDR3 is TGTGCCAGCAGCTTAGCCGGGACAGCTAGCACAGATACGCAGTATTTT.

The gene calls are TRBV19 and TRBJ1-6; TRBD1 aligns across 11 bases. The CDR3 totals 16 residues. With 5 bases clipped from V and 3 bases from J, the junction kept 3 bases outside the gene matches. Germline loops: CDR1 LNHDA, CDR2 SQIVND (reference sequence). The DNA for the CDR3 is TGTGCCAGTAGTGGGACAGGGGGAAACTATAATTCACCCCTCCACTTT. Protein sequence: CASSGTGGNYNSPLHF.

This chain uses TRBV7-2 with TRBJ2-1, with 9 bases fitting TRBD2. This CDR3 is 15 amino acids long. The trim removed 3 bases at V and 7 bases at J, leaving 7 bases unmatched. The germline V gene has CDR1 SGHTA and CDR2 FQGNSA. The CDR3 nucleotides read TGTGCCAGCAGCTTCCCGGCGGGGGGGCGGAATGAGCAGTTCTTC. Residues: CASSFPAGGRNEQFF.

The CDR3 bases are TGCGCCAGCAGCCGCTGGCGTAGAGAAAAACTGTTTTTT. Translating it yields CASSRWRREKLFF. The chain links TRBV4-1 to TRBJ1-4; D uncertain. The CDR3 loop spans 13 amino acids. Germline V CDR1 and CDR2: MGHRA, YSYEKL. The ends were cut back, 4 bases at V and 8 bases at J, with 11 bases in the middle.

This clone was observed a single time. The V and J genes are TRBV15 and TRBJ1-1, with 9 bases aligning to TRBD1. V lost 3 bases and J lost 9; bases outside the gene matches: 5. Germline loops: CDR1 LNHNV, CDR2 YYDKDF (reference sequence). This CDR3 is 13 amino acids long. CDR3 region: CATSSTGGIKAFF. The CDR3 bases are TGTGCCACCAGCAGTACAGGGGGCATAAAAGCTTTCTTT.

This clone showed up just a few times. The chain is built from TRBV7-9 and TRBJ1-1; TRBD1 matches at 12 bases. With V trimmed by 4 bases and J by 7 bases, 4 bases remained unmatched. The CDR3 is 14 amino acids. Germline CDR1 SEHNR, CDR2 FQNEAQ (reference sequence). The CDR3 DNA reads as TGTGCCAGCAGCTGGGGACAGGGGGCGTATGAAGCTTTCTTT. Its protein is CASSWGQGAYEAFF. The variable domain in full, with the rest retrieved from reference TRBV7-9 and TRBJ1-1, is DTGVSQNPRHKITKRGQNVTFRCDPISEHNRLYWYRQTLGQGPEFLTYFQNEAQLEKSRLLSDRFSAERPKGSFSTLEIQRTEQGDSAMYLCASSWGQGAYEAFFGQGTRLTVV.

Points on this clone: Other DNA sequences in this sample translate to the same CDR3. The chain is built from TRBV11-2 and TRBJ2-1; no definite D call. Germline CDR1 and CDR2: SGHAT and FQNNGV. V lost 7 bases and J lost 0, with 4 bases in between. This CDR3 has 12 residues. Written as DNA, the CDR3 is TGTGCCAGCACAACCTCCTACAATGAGCAGTTCTTC. Its translation: CASTTSYNEQFF.

V and J are TRBV19 and TRBJ2-3, with D possibly TRBD1 on 6 matching bases. This CDR3 spans 16 amino acids. V lost 0 bases and J 1 base, leaving 11 bases between the germline ends. Germline V gene data show CDR1 as LNHDA and CDR2 as SQIVND (reference sequence). The CDR3 sequence is CASSIDGSGGTDTQYF. Here the CDR3 DNA reads TGTGCCAGTAGTATAGATGGGTCAGGGGGCACAGATACGCAGTATTTT.

CDR3 loop: CAWSTGTGQETQYF. The CDR3, as DNA: TGTGCCTGGAGCACCGGGACTGGACAAGAGACCCAGTACTTC. The chain is built from TRBV30 and TRBJ2-5, with D tentatively TRBD2 (6 bases). Germline lookup yields CDR1 GTSNPN and CDR2 SVGIG (reference sequence). Trimming removed 3 bases from V and 2 bases from J, with 13 bases in between. CDR3 size: 14 residues. Full variable domain (outside the CDR3, taken from reference TRBV30 and TRBJ2-5): SQTIHQWPATLVQPVGSPLSLECTVEGTSNPNLYWYRQAAGRGLQLLFYSVGIGQISSEVPQNLSASRPQDRQFILSSKKLLLSDSGFYLCAWSTGTGQETQYFGPGTRLLVL.

The rearrangement uses TRBV18 and TRBJ1-1, with 7 positions matching TRBD1. V trimming: 3 bases; J trimming: 6 bases; junction bases outside the gene matches: 10. CDR1 KGHSH and CDR2 LQKENI come from the germline V gene. The CDR3 runs to 15 residues. The CDR3 spells CASSPQGVSGAEAFF. The CDR3 DNA reads as TGTGCCAGCTCACCCCAGGGGGTTTCTGGGGCTGAAGCTTTCTTT.

The V and J genes are TRBV7-9 and TRBJ2-5, with D unclear. The CDR3 runs 12 residues. In germline, CDR1 is SEHNR, CDR2 FQNEAQ (reference sequence). V lost 2 bases to trimming and J lost 3 bases, with 4 bases between them. The CDR3 region has the DNA TGTGCCAGCAGCTTAAACGAAGAGACCCAGTACTTC. As protein: CASSLNEETQYF.

The chain links TRBV5-4 to TRBJ2-5; TRBD2 might be the D (5 bases). Germline V gives CDR1 SGHNT, CDR2 YYREEE (reference sequence). The germline V and J ends were trimmed by 1 base and 5 bases, with 12 bases remaining between them. This CDR3 has 14 residues. The CDR3 DNA is TGTGCCAGCAGCTTGAGGGCGCCGGGGGAGACCCAGTACTTC. Translation: CASSLRAPGETQYF.